This T cell receptor (beta chain) was obtained from a study of CD8 T cells in ankylosing spondylitis. Findings of the study overall: Blood from ankylosing spondylitis patients appeared to carry a characteristic roughly 8-variant TCR beta motif.

A quantitative 5'-RACE method, one with molecular barcodes, was used to make TCR beta libraries. TCRdb processed the 5' RACE reads anew with MiXCR; each CDR3 protein has one entry. The table shows roughly 150,000 distinct CDR3 sequences, with 25% to 35% occurring only once. CDR1 and CDR2 (germline): SQVTM, ANQGSEA. The CDR3 loop spans 12 amino acids. Trimming took 5 bases from V and 6 from J; bases not matched to a gene: 3. With regard to this clonotype: As yet, its antigen is unknown.

The V call is TRBV29-1, the J call TRBJ1-5; 8 bases align to TRBD1. The sequenced material came from synovial fluid, either unsorted or a sorted T cell fraction (not recorded which). This clonotype originated in a male donor with ankylosing spondylitis. The CDR3: CSVSTGGQPQHF. The CDR3 DNA follows: TGCAGCGTTAGTACAGGGGGTCAGCCCCAGCATTTT. Complete variable domain (other parts from reference TRBV29-1 and TRBJ1-5): SAVISQKPSRDICQRGTSLTIQCQVDSQVTMMFWYRQQPGQSLTLIATANQGSEATYESGFVIDKFPISRPNLTFSTLTVSNMSPEDSSIYLCSVSTGGQPQHFGDGTRLSIL.